This T cell receptor beta chain was captured by sequencing in a study of neurological immune-mediated disorders. TCRdb re-analysed the 5' RACE reads in MiXCR, keeping a single row per CDR3 protein. This table holds 65,000 to 80,000 distinct CDR3 sequences, more than 15% found once. Study-level results: Subjects shared no identical expanded-clone CDR3 amino acid sequences, suggesting private TCR-beta repertoires in all groups.

In its sample, this clonotype was seen many times. Its antigen is unknown. Trimming removed 6 bases from V and 2 bases from J; junction bases left unmatched: 10. The CDR3 length is 15 residues. Germline V gene data show CDR1 as SGHKS and CDR2 as YYEKEE (reference sequence). The clonotype was recovered from a woman aged 40 to 50 in good health. The genes are TRBV5-5 and TRBJ2-7; 8 bases are shared with TRBD1. Sequencing input: PBMCs. The CDR3 reads CASIPSPGQAYEQYF. The CDR3 bases are TGTGCCAGCATCCCGTCTCCGGGACAGGCCTACGAGCAGTACTTC.